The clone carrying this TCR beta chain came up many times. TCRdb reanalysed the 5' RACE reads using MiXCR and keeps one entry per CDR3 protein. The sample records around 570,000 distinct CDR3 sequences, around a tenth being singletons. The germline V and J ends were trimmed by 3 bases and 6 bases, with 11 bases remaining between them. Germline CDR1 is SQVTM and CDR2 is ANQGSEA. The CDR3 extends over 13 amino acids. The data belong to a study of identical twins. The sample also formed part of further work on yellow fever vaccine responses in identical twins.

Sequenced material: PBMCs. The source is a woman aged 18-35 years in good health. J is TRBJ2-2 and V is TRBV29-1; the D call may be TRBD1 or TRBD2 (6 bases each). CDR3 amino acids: CSVDRGAAGELFF. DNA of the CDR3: TGCAGCGTTGATAGGGGGGCCGCCGGGGAGCTGTTTTTT.